These 7 T cell receptor beta chains share one sample of origin, sequenced in a study of T cell changes during pregnancy in multiple sclerosis. Assay used: immunoSEQ multiplex PCR; TCRdb lists only in-frame clones, some missing. The table includes 68,000 or so clones, roughly 94% detected once. This sample comprised peripheral blood, obtained in the second trimester of pregnancy. The source of these receptors is a female donor in good health, enrolled as a control in a pregnancy study.

The V and J genes are TRBV25-1 and TRBJ1-5; the D gene is possibly TRBD1 (6 bases). The CDR3 is made up of 15 amino acids. V gave up 1 base and J gave up 0 bases, with 7 bases separating them. Germline loops: CDR1 MGHDK, CDR2 SYGVNS. The CDR3, as DNA: TGTGCCAGCAGTGAATCGACAGGTAGCAATCAGCCCCAGCATTTT. Its protein product is CASSESTGSNQPQHF. The full variable domain, in which reference TRBV25-1 and TRBJ1-5 provide the parts outside the CDR3, is EADIYQTPRYLVIGTGKKITLECSQTMGHDKMYWYQQDPGMELHLIHYSYGVNSTEKGDLSSESTVSRIRTEHFPLTLESARPSHTSQYLCASSESTGSNQPQHFGDGTRLSIL.

The V call is TRBV9, the J call TRBJ2-1, with 9 bases that match TRBD1. Germline V lookup: CDR1 SGDLS, CDR2 YYNGEE. J gave up 1 base and V 4 bases, and 6 bases lay outside the gene matches. The CDR3 is 16 amino acids. The CDR3 is CASSPTGTGSYNEQFF. DNA of the CDR3: TGTGCCAGCAGCCCTACTGGGACAGGGTCCTACAATGAGCAGTTCTTC.

This sequence joins TRBV19 and TRBJ2-7; TRBD2 matches at 13 bases. This CDR3 comprises 15 residues. V lost 4 bases and J lost 3; bases outside the gene matches: 3. Germline V gene sequence: CDR1 LNHDA, CDR2 SQIVND (reference sequence). The CDR3 sequence is CASSSWTSGGYEQYF. In DNA form, the CDR3 reads TGTGCCAGTAGTAGCTGGACTAGCGGGGGCTACGAGCAGTACTTC.

This chain joins TRBV28 and TRBJ1-1; tentative D call: TRBD1 (6 bases). V gave up 5 bases and J gave up 9 bases, with 19 bases separating them. Germline-derived CDR1 and CDR2 are MDHEN and SYDVKM. The CDR3 consists of 14 residues. For the CDR3, the DNA is TGTGCCAGCAGTGAGCGGGGGCACGACTCTCAAGCTTTCTTT. Encoded protein: CASSERGHDSQAFF.

V is TRBV9 and J is TRBJ2-1, with TRBD2 matching 15 bases. V was pared by 4 bases and J by 15 bases, with 14 bases of the junction left unmatched. Per germline, CDR1 SGDLS and CDR2 YYNGEE. The CDR3 sequence is 16 residues long. CDR3 sequence (DNA): TGTGCCAGCAGCCCCTCAGGACTAGCGGGGGGGGTGGGTCGGTTCTTC. Its protein product is CASSPSGLAGGVGRFF.

The chain links TRBV7-8 to TRBJ1-2; TRBD1 agrees at 7 bases. The CDR3 consists of 17 residues. CDR1 is SGHVS, CDR2 FQNEAQ, per germline. V dropped 3 bases and J dropped 3; count of bases not matched to a gene: 13. The CDR3 DNA sequence: TGTGCCAGCAGCTTCCAACCAGGGGGAAGGGGTGACTATGGCTACACCTTC. Translated: CASSFQPGGRGDYGYTF.

The J gene is TRBJ2-6, the V gene TRBV5-1; perhaps TRBD1 as D (5 bases). The V end lost 3 bases, the J end lost 1 base, and 14 bases lay between the germline ends. CDR1 and CDR2 (germline): SGHRS, YFSETQ. CDR3 length equals 17 residues. CDR3 residues: CASSSQRRESGANVLTF. Written as DNA, the CDR3 is TGCGCCAGCAGCTCTCAGCGCAGGGAATCTGGGGCCAACGTCCTGACTTTC.